Below, one T cell receptor beta chain is given with its context. This clone was seen a few times. Its antigen has not been determined. No much larger clone is present one base from it, and per-base qualities are unavailable. This sample was included in a study of beta chain features in type 1 diabetes (dated by TCRdb to 2016 to 2019). General notes on the study: Patients and healthy donors did not differ in mean age, gender distribution, total cell number or subset yield. A total of around 110,000,000 sorted cells were examined across all samples, and RNA yield correlated strongly with the number of cells per subset. Naive and central memory subsets were obtained from all 30 or so donors, but regulatory and stem cell-like memory subsets were isolated from only 8 patients and roughly 8 healthy donors. In the study, TCRB repertoires of sorted circulating CD4+ T cell subsets from recently diagnosed type 1 diabetes patients were compared with those of matched healthy donors.

The entire amount of isolated RNA was reverse transcribed using the High Capacity cDNA Reverse Transcription Kit, so the sequenced TCRB transcripts were expressed ones. Deep immunoSEQ sequencing was performed on naive, central memory and regulatory T cell samples, with an average of about 3.6 million total reads per sample. Sorted cells were lysed in RLT buffer and RNA was extracted with DNase-treated RNeasy Micro or Mini kits, depending on cell number. To prevent cross-contamination, every cell subset was processed on its own, while patient and healthy donor samples were processed together. The immunoSEQ multiplex PCR was used to amplify TCRB sequences from cDNA, yielding 87-bp fragments that span the CDR3 region. Amplicons were sequenced on the Illumina HiSeq platform. Turning to the authors' computational methods: PCR bias was corrected computationally using synthetic template baselines, and reads within Hamming distance 2 were collapsed, with unmergeable singletons discarded. Reads were aligned against IMGT so that V, D and J genes, CDR3 length and insertions or deletions at six rearrangement sites could be assigned. Clonotype counts were normalized to sorted cell number within each subset before computing true diversity and Gini coefficients with the tcR R package. The overlap coefficient, calculated on TCRB nucleotide sequences, was used to measure repertoire sharing. Out-of-frame TCRB sequences from naive cells were analyzed to stand in for the pre-selection repertoire. TCRdb took this table from immuneACCESS and kept in-frame rearrangements with V and J called. Such tables lack part of the clones; where checked against another copy, unresolved V genes explain under half of the gap, and the rest is unexplained. The V and J calls and the clone size are those of that table, but D and trimming were determined from the DNA. Here the sample has 860,000 or so clones; about a sixth occur a single time. Jointly, the top ten make up 0.02% to 0.025% of the sample.

The germline V gene (reference sequence) supplies CDR1 MNHNY and CDR2 SVGAGI. The V and J ends are trimmed by 3 bases and 10 bases, leaving 7 bases between them. The CDR3, from cysteine to phenylalanine, totals 11 residues. Here the CDR3 DNA is all that survives: 33 bases in frame from base 1. Overall study outcomes, separate from this receptor: A moderate but significant shortening of TCRB CDR3 length was observed in type 1 diabetes patients in all four CD4+ subsets. Because the HLA sub-analyses included only small numbers of individuals, any influence of HLA type on TCRB rearrangement was left unresolved. The naive, central memory and regulatory TCRB repertoires appeared to resemble one another more closely among patients than among healthy donors. Because cDNA was sequenced instead of genomic DNA, highly expressing activated cells could be over-represented, though the groups showed no difference in activation or CD3 levels. PCR might favor shorter templates, but patient and control samples were amplified and corrected together, so any skew would affect both groups equally. Fewer insertions and more nucleotide deletions at VDJ recombination sites were observed in patients with type 1 diabetes, implying thymic rearrangement abnormalities.

Each donor gave one peripheral blood draw, roughly 120 mL on average, collected into heparinised tubes. Naive, central memory, regulatory and stem cell-like memory CD4+ T cells were sorted on a BD FACSAria II using a panel including CD45RO, CCR7, CD25, CD127, CD95 and CD27. Every sorted population had a purity above 95%. Right away, PBMCs were isolated by Lymphoprep density gradient centrifugation and were stained directly, with no culture step. Samples were stained and sorted in pairs, with one healthy donor and one patient per experiment, so that batch effects were minimized. Sequencing input: naive CD4+ T cells from blood. The sample's cell subset or site label, in plain terms: true naive CD4+ T cells. Recombination linked TRBV6-6 to TRBJ2-1, with the D gene call left open. The clonotype comes from a woman between 18 and 29 years old in good health. The CDR3 protein: CASSYHGEQFF. The DNA sequence is given as TGTGCCAGCAGTTATCATGGGGAGCAGTTCTTC.